The T cell receptor (beta chain) described here comes from a study of blood T cell repertoires in COVID-19. Study processing details: Reference gene primer amplification in the assay estimated nucleated cell counts. The method was immunoSEQ multiplex PCR; TCRdb's version includes in-frame clones alone and lacks a portion of them. V and J calls and clone size are copied from that table; D and trimming were computed from the DNA. In the table there are tens of thousands of clones, 80% to 90% of which are singletons. V dropped 0 bases and J dropped 4 bases, with 7 bases sitting between them. The CDR3 has 13 residues. Germline CDR1 reads SGHRS; CDR2 reads YFSETQ. Concerning this clone itself: At the DNA level, this CDR3 is encoded by other sequences in the same sample as well.

The sample consisted of peripheral blood. The chain joins TRBV5-1 to TRBJ2-5; perhaps TRBD2 as D (6 bases). This clonotype was sampled from a man aged 45-60 years with active or convalescent COVID-19. The CDR3: CASSLGRGETQYF. CDR3 DNA sequence: TGCGCCAGCAGCTTGGGGCGGGGAGAGACCCAGTACTTC.